This T cell receptor beta chain was obtained from a study of T cells in Graves' hyperthyroidism and ophthalmopathy (dated by TCRdb to between 2018 and 2020). Notes on the research overall: Peripheral blood samples were taken at the time of initial diagnosis, prior to any treatment. A discovery cohort of roughly 100 patients, approximately 44 with Graves' ophthalmopathy and fewer than 65 with stable Graves' hyperthyroidism, was used to find distinguishing TCR V-J signatures. Prospective prediction of ophthalmopathy was tested in an independent validation cohort consisting of some 19 hyperthyroidism patients and 15 or so patients who later progressed to ophthalmopathy. The roughly 91 discovery patients were randomly split 7:3 into training and test sets. In addition, the study compared T-cell repertoires in thyroid tissue and in blood from a handful of Graves' hyperthyroidism patients. After sampling, hyperthyroidism patients received methimazole starting at 30 mg daily, and ophthalmopathy patients received high-dose intravenous methylprednisolone. TCR Vbeta CDR3 sequencing of 130 to 150 peripheral blood samples (approximately 44 ophthalmopathy, 75 to 85 hyperthyroidism and approximately 17 progressor patients) is reported in the paper. Results the study describes overall, beyond this receptor: Most expanded thyroid clonotypes (frequency above 0.001) were also detected in blood, a finding suggesting that blood repertoires may reflect thyroid immune responses. In validation, the model predicted progression to ophthalmopathy with approximately 71% sensitivity and about 73% specificity, a median of roughly seven months before onset. No statistical method was used to fix the sample size in advance, and group allocation was not hidden from the investigators. A model built on a 13 V-J signature distinguished ophthalmopathy from stable hyperthyroidism, reaching roughly 88% sensitivity and under 84% specificity in cross-validation and 80%/75% in testing.

This clonotype was observed at least ten times. No cognate antigen has been identified for it. No quality values exist for individual bases; no much larger clone is one base distant. Hyperthyroidism patients were newly diagnosed, with disease duration under 2 months, and aged 18 to 65 years. Any patient with an uncontrolled infection, another autoimmune disease, pregnancy or lactation was excluded. Diagnoses were established on the basis of clinical symptoms, serum thyroxine and TRAb, thyroid ultrasound, and orbital computed tomography. Blood from progressor patients was drawn when they were first diagnosed with hyperthyroidism, before any ophthalmopathy symptoms appeared. PBMCs were separated from 8 to 10 ml of fresh peripheral blood using Ficoll-Paque density gradient centrifugation. Progressor patients were initially diagnosed with Graves' hyperthyroidism and developed ophthalmopathy during follow-up. Total RNA was extracted with Trizol reagent, and quality was checked on an Agilent 2100 Bioanalyzer.

Amplification of TCR beta CDR3 regions was carried out from RNA transcripts. A first-round RT-PCR of the TCR CDR3 used the HTBI primer set with the Qiagen OneStep RT-PCR kit. Libraries were constructed in a second round of multiplex PCR, after which size selection and purification were performed. Sequencing of the libraries was done on an Illumina HiSeq2000 using paired-end 100 bp reads. The study's own analysis went as follows. Raw data were processed with SOAPnuke, discarding reads with adapters, uncalled bases, mean Phred below 15, or no exact constant-primer or identifier match. COPE v1.2.5 was used to merge the high-quality paired reads, and each unique nucleotide sequence was defined as a clonotype. MiTCR v1.1 was used to align the clonotypes against IMGT TRBV, TRBD and TRBJ reference segments. Only V-J combinations with frequency above 0.0001, covering about 99% of repertoires, were analysed. A TCS score was defined as the ratio of F50 (clonal expansion) to E x V (chaos), with BLOSUM62-based TCRdist applied between CDR3 peptides within each V-J. Welch's t-statistics and random forest reduced around 550 V-J features to 10 to 15, which were used in a naive Bayes classifier (R e1071). TCRdb reworked the public reads: Q25 trimming with fastp, MiXCR clone assembly, productive beta chains retained. Rows are unified per CDR3 protein, each entry keeping the most common DNA and genes. TCRdb, rather than the study authors, made the V and J calls. For this sample the table gives hundreds of thousands of distinct CDR3 sequences, of which approximately 13% were detected only once. Roughly 5.7% of the sample is in the top ten clones.

The clonotype comes from a woman aged 25 to 39 with Graves' hyperthyroidism that later progressed to Graves' ophthalmopathy. The sample taken for sequencing was blood.

The CDR3 has the sequence CASTQDYGYTF. The DNA sequence reads TGTGCCAGCACCCAGGATTATGGCTACACCTTC. The chain links TRBV12-3 or TRBV12-4 with TRBJ1-2; the D gene remains uncertain. The CDR3 has 11 amino acids, counting the end cysteine and phenylalanine. The CDR3 DNA has 33 bases and is translated from base 1. V drops 7 bases and J drops 5 bases, leaving 8 bases in between.